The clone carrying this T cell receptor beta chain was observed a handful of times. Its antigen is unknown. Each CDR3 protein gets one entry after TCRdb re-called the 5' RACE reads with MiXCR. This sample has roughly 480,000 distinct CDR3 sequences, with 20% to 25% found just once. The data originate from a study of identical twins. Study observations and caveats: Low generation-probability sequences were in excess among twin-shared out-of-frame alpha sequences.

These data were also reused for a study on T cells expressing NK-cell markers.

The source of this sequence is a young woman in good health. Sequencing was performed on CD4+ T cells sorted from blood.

The CDR3 here is CASSRRWTMDTQYF. As DNA, the CDR3 is TGTGCCAGCAGCAGACGATGGACGATGGATACGCAGTATTTT. The chain recombines TRBV6-1 with TRBJ2-3; D unresolved. The CDR3 is made up of 14 amino acids. From germline, CDR1 is MNHNS and CDR2 SASEGT. V lost 6 bases, J lost 6 bases, and 16 bases lay in between.